This T cell receptor beta chain comes out of a study of blood T cell repertoires in COVID-19. Looking at the study overall: Acute and convalescent COVID-19 specimens originated in the United States, Italy and Spain.

This clone was detected once. Per the original methods: By means of reference gene primer amplification, nucleated cell counts were estimated. Clones were read by immunoSEQ multiplex PCR, and TCRdb kept only the in-frame ones, dropping some. The DNA gave D and trimming, while V, J and clone size come from that table. The table lists about 70,000 clones, roughly 77% of them singletons, with roughly a third in the top ten. The sequence was obtained from a woman in her 70s with acute or convalescent COVID-19. The sequencing sample was made of peripheral blood.

Here the CDR3 DNA reads TGTGCCAGTAGTACCGGACTAGCGGAGACCCAGTACTTC. It yields the protein CASSTGLAETQYF. This chain links TRBV19 with TRBJ2-5, with 9 bases that match TRBD2. CDR1 is LNHDA and CDR2 is SQIVND in the germline V gene (reference sequence). V shed 4 bases, J shed 5 bases, and the junction held 2 bases outside the gene matches. The CDR3 runs to 13 residues.